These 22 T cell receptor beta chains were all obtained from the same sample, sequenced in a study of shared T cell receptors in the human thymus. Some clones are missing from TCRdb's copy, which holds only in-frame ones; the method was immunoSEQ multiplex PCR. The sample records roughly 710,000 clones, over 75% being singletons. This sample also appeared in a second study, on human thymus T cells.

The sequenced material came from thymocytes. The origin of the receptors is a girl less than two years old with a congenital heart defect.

The CDR3 reads CASSLSPKAGEQYF. The DNA of the CDR3 is TGCGCCAGCAGCCTCAGCCCGAAGGCGGGCGAGCAGTACTTC. The gene calls are TRBV5-1 and TRBJ2-7, with D tentatively TRBD2 (5 bases). This CDR3 has 14 residues. Germline CDR1 is SGHRS and CDR2 is YFSETQ. Trimming took 4 bases from V and 6 from J, leaving 17 bases between them.

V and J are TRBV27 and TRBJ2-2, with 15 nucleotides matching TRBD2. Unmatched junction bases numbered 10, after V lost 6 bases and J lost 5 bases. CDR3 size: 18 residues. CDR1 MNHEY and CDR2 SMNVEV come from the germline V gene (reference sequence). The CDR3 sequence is CASRPCPGTSGGTGELFF. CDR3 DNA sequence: TGTGCCAGCAGACCCTGTCCCGGGACTAGCGGGGGGACCGGGGAGCTGTTTTTT.

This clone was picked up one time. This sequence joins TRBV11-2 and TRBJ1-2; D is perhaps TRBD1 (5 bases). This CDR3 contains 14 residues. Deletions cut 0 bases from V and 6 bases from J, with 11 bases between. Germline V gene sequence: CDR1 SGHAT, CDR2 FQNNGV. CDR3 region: CASSLDYGGDGYTF. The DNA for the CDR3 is TGTGCCAGCAGCTTAGATTACGGGGGGGATGGCTACACCTTC. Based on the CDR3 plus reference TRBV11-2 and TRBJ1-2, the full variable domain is EAGVAQSPRYKIIEKRQSVAFWCNPISGHATLYWYQQILGQGPKLLIQFQNNGVVDDSQLPKDRFSAERLKGVDSTLKIQPAKLEDSAVYLCASSLDYGGDGYTFGSGTRLTVV.

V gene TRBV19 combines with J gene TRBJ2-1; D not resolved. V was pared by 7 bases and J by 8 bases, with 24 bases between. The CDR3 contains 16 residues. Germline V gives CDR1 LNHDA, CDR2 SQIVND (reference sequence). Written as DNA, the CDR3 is TGTGCCAGTATCGACTTCCCGACTCCCAAGGCACATGAGCAGTTCTTC. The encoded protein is CASIDFPTPKAHEQFF.

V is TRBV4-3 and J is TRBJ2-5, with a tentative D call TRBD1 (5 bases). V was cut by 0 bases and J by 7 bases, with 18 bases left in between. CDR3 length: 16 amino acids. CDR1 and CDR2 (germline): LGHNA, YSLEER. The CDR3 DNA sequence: TGCGCCAGCAGCCAAGAACTGTACAGGATGGAAGCGACCCAGTACTTC. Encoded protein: CASSQELYRMEATQYF.

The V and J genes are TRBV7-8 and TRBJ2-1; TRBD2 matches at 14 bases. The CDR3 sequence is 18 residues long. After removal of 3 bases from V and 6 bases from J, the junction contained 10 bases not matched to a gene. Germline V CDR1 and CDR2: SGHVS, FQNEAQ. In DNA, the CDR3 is TGTGCCAGCAGCTTCGCATACCGACTAGCGGGGGGGCTCAATGAGCAGTTCTTC. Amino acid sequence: CASSFAYRLAGGLNEQFF.

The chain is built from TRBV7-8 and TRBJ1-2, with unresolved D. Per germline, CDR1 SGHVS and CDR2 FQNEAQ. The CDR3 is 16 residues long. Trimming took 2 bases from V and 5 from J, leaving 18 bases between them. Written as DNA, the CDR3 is TGTGCCAGCAGCTTATCTCGGACTGGGGTAGGGTATGGCTACACCTTC. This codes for CASSLSRTGVGYGYTF. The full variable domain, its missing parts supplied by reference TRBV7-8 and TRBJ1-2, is GAGVSQSPRYKVAKRGQDVALRCDPISGHVSLFWYQQALGQGPEFLTYFQNEAQLDKSGLPSDRFFAERPEGSVSTLKIQRTQQEDSAVYLCASSLSRTGVGYGYTFGSGTRLTVV.

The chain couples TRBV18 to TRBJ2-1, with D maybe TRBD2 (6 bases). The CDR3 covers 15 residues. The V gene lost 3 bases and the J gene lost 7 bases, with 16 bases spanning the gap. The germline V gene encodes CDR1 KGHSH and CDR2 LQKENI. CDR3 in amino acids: CASSPPSDYSNEQFF. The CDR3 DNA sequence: TGTGCCAGCTCACCCCCCTCGGACTACTCGAATGAGCAGTTCTTC.

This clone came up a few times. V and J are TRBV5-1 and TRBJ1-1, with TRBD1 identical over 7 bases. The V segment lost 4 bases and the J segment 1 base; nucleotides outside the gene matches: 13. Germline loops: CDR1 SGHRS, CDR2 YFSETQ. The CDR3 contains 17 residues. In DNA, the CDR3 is TGCGCCAGCAGCCCCCCCGGAGGGGGCCCAAGGAACACTGAAGCTTTCTTT. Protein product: CASSPPGGGPRNTEAFF. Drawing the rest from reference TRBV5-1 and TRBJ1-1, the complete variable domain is KAGVTQTPRYLIKTRGQQVTLSCSPISGHRSVSWYQQTPGQGLQFLFEYFSETQRNKGNFPGRFSGRQFSNSRSEMNVSTLELGDSALYLCASSPPGGGPRNTEAFFGQGTRLTVV.

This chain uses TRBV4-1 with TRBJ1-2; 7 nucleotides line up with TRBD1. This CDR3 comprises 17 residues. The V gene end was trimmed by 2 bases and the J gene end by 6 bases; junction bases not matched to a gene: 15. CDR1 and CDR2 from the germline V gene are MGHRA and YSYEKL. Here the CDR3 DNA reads TGCGCCAGCAGCCAAACAGAATTCCAAAGGGGGCTTCATGGCTACACCTTC. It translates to CASSQTEFQRGLHGYTF.

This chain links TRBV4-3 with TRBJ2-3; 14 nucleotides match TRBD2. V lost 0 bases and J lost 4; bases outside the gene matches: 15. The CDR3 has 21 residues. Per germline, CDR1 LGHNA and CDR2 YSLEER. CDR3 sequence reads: CASSQDNLGLAGGPIPDTQYF. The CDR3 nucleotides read TGCGCCAGCAGCCAAGATAACCTAGGACTAGCGGGGGGACCCATCCCAGATACGCAGTATTTT.

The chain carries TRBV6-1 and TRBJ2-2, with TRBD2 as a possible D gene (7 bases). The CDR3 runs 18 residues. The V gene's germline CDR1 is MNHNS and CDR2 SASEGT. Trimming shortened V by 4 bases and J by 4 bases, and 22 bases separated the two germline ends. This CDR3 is CASSVKGGAGRSTGELFF. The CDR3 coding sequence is TGTGCCAGCAGTGTTAAAGGGGGAGCGGGGAGGAGCACCGGGGAGCTGTTTTTT.

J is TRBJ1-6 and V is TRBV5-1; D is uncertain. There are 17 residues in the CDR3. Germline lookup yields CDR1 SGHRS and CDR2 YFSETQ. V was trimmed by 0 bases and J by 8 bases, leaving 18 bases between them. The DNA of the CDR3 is TGCGCCAGCAGCTTGGGACGGGAGGTCTTAAGGGATTCACCCCTCCACTTT. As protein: CASSLGREVLRDSPLHF.

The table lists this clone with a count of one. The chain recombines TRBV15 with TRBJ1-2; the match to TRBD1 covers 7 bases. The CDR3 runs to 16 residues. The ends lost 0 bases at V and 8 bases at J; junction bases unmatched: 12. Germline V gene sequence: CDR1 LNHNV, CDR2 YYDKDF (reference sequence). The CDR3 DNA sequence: TGTGCCACCAGCAGAGATTTTGGACAGGCAAGGAGGGGCTACACCTTC. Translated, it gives CATSRDFGQARRGYTF.

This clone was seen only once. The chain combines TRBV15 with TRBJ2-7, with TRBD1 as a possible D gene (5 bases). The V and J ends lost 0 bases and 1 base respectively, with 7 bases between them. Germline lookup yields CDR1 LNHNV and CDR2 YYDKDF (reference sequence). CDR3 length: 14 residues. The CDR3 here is CATSREDSSYEQYF. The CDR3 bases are TGTGCCACCAGCAGAGAAGACAGTTCCTACGAGCAGTACTTC.

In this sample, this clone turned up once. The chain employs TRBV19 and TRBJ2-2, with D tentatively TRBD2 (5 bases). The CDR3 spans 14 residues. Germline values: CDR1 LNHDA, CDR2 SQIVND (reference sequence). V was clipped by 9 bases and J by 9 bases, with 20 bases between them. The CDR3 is CASLRPGIRRELFF. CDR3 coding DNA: TGTGCCAGCCTGCGGCCGGGAATTAGGAGGGAGCTGTTTTTT.

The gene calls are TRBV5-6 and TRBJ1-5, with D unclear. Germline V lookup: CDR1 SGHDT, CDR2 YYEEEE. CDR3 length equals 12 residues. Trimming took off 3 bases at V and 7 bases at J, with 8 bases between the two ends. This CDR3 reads CASSSRQQPQHF. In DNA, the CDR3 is TGTGCCAGCAGCTCCCGACAACAGCCCCAGCATTTT.

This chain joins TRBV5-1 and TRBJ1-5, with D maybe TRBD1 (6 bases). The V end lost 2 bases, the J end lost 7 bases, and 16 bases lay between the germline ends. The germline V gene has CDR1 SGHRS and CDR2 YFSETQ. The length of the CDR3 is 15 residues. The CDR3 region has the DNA TGCGCCAGCAGCTTACAGGGCGGGCAGGACCAGCCCCAGCATTTT. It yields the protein CASSLQGGQDQPQHF.

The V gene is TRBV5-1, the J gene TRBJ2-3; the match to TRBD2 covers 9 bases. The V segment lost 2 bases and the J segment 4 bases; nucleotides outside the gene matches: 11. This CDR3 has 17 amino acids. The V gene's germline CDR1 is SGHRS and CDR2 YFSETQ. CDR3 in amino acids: CASSLSGGKEGADTQYF. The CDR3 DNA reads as TGCGCCAGCAGCTTAAGCGGGGGGAAAGAGGGCGCAGATACGCAGTATTTT.

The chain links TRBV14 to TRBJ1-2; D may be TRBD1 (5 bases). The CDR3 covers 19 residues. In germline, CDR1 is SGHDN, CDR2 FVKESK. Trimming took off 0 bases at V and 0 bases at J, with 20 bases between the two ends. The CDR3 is CASSQDGALGGIANYGYTF. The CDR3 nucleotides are TGTGCCAGCAGCCAAGACGGGGCGTTGGGGGGAATAGCTAACTATGGCTACACCTTC.

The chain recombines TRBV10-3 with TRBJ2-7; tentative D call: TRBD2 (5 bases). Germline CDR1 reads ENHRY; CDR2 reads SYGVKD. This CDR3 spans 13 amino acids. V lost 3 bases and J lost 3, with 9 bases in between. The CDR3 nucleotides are TGTGCCATCAGTGATGGAGGTAACTACGAGCAGTACTTC. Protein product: CAISDGGNYEQYF.

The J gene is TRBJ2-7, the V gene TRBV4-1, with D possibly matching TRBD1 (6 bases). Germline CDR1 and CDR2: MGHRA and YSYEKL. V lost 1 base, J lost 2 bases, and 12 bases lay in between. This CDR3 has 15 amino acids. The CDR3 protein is CASSQADRLTYEQYF. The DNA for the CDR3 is TGCGCCAGCAGCCAAGCAGACAGGTTAACCTACGAGCAGTACTTC.